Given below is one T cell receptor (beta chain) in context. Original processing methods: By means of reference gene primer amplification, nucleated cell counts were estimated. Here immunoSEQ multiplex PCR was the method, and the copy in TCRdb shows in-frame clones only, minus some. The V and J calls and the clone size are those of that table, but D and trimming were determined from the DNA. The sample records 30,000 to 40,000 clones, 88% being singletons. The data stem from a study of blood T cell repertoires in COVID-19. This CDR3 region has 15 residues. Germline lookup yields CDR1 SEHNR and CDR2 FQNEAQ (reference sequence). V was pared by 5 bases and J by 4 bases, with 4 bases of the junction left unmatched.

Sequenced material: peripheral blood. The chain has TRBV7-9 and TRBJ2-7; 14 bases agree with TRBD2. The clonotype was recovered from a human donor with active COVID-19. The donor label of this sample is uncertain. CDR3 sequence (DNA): TGTGCCAGCAGCGGACTAGCGGGGGGACGATACGAGCAGTACTTC. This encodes CASSGLAGGRYEQYF.